This passage covers 22 T cell receptor beta chains from one sample sequenced in a study of T cell repertoires in cytomegalovirus infection. TCRdb fed the reads into MiXCR, producing one record per CDR3 protein. This table has about 68,000 distinct CDR3 sequences, approximately 22% appearing once. Antigen specificity for these receptors is unknown. Sequenced material: PBMCs, sequenced either directly or after in vitro stimulation (not recorded which). Receptors originate from a human donor in good health (CMV status not recorded). Some clones in this sample may be carry-over from other donors' samples.

The chain carries TRBV4-3 and TRBJ1-2; D gene ambiguous. This CDR3 region has 13 residues. Per the germline V gene, CDR1 is LGHNA and CDR2 is YSLEER. Trimming cost V 1 base and J 1 base, with 4 bases left between them. The CDR3 is CASSQVYNYGYTF. The CDR3, as DNA: TGCGCCAGCAGCCAAGTTTATAACTATGGCTACACCTTC.

The rearrangement uses TRBV18 and TRBJ2-1; 10 nucleotides align to TRBD1. Losses at the gene ends were 6 bases for V and 3 bases for J; bases not matched to a gene: 5. The CDR3 is 15 residues long. CDR1 is KGHSH and CDR2 is LQKENI in the germline V gene. The CDR3 protein is CASSRDRGLYNEQFF. As DNA, the CDR3 is TGTGCCAGCTCCCGGGACAGGGGACTCTACAATGAGCAGTTCTTC.

The J gene is TRBJ2-7, the V gene TRBV27, with 8 bases fitting TRBD1. The length of the CDR3 is 14 residues. J was trimmed by 4 bases and V by 5 bases; bases with no gene match: 7. Germline-derived CDR1 and CDR2 are MNHEY and SMNVEV (reference sequence). DNA for the CDR3: TGTGCCAGCAGTCTCCAGGACAGGGCTTACGAGCAGTACTTC. Translated, it gives CASSLQDRAYEQYF.

This clonotype was recorded at least ten times. The J gene is TRBJ2-5, the V gene TRBV7-2; D not resolved. Germline values: CDR1 SGHTA, CDR2 FQGNSA. V gave up 1 base and J gave up 0 bases, with 3 bases separating them. The CDR3 covers 13 residues. CDR3 in amino acids: CASSLGHQETQYF. CDR3 coding DNA: TGTGCCAGCAGCTTAGGACACCAAGAGACCCAGTACTTC.

The chain employs TRBV6-1 and TRBJ2-2; 9 bases map to TRBD2. CDR1 is MNHNS, CDR2 SASEGT, per germline. The V and J ends lost 7 bases and 7 bases, in that order; junction bases with no gene match: 10. The CDR3 consists of 15 residues. In DNA, the CDR3 is TGTGCCAGCAACCGGGGACTAGCTGGTGGCGGGGAGCTGTTTTTT. Amino acids: CASNRGLAGGGELFF.

CDR3 bases: TGTGCCATCAGAGCCGGACTAGCAGATTCGCACAATGAGCAGTTCTTC. Its protein product is CAIRAGLADSHNEQFF. The chain recombines TRBV10-3 with TRBJ2-1, with TRBD2 matching over 8 bases. J gave up 5 bases and V 6 bases, and 12 bases lay outside the gene matches. This CDR3 region has 16 residues. In germline, CDR1 is ENHRY, CDR2 SYGVKD.

This clonotype was recorded a few times. V and J are TRBV15 and TRBJ2-7; TRBD2 matches at 7 bases. This CDR3 has 16 amino acids. V dropped 1 base and J dropped 3; count of bases not matched to a gene: 9. The germline V gene encodes CDR1 LNHNV and CDR2 YYDKDF (reference sequence). CDR3 DNA: TGTGCCACCAGCAGAGGGGCCGGGGAGGGTAACTACGAGCAGTACGTC. As protein: CATSRGAGEGNYEQYV.

The CDR3 DNA reads as TGTGCCAGCAGCGTAGACAGGGGGCTGAACACTGAAGCTTTCTTT. Residues: CASSVDRGLNTEAFF. The V gene is TRBV5-6, the J gene TRBJ1-1; 10 bases agree with TRBD1. Germline V lookup: CDR1 SGHDT, CDR2 YYEEEE. J was trimmed by 0 bases and V by 4 bases; bases with no gene match: 3. The CDR3 totals 15 residues.

This chain uses TRBV12-3 or TRBV12-4 with TRBJ1-1; D remains unclear. V was trimmed by 5 bases and J by 0 bases, leaving 19 bases between them. CDR3 length equals 17 residues. CDR3: CASSDQRRNGLNTEAFF. The CDR3 DNA follows: TGTGCCAGCAGTGACCAACGAAGGAACGGATTGAACACTGAAGCTTTCTTT.

There are many counts of this clonotype. This chain uses TRBV7-2 with TRBJ2-7; 9 nucleotides line up with TRBD2. CDR3 length: 15 amino acids. V was pared by 7 bases and J by 7 bases, with 14 bases of the junction left unmatched. Germline CDR1 is SGHTA and CDR2 is FQGNSA. CDR3 region: CASNPTSGLVREQYF. The CDR3 coding sequence is TGTGCCAGCAACCCAACTAGCGGGTTAGTTCGGGAGCAGTACTTC.

This clonotype was observed a few times. The chain combines TRBV6-6 with TRBJ2-1; TRBD2 matches 11 bases. This CDR3 contains 17 residues. Losses at the gene ends were 6 bases for V and 7 bases for J; bases not matched to a gene: 14. Per germline, CDR1 MNHNY and CDR2 SVGAGI (reference sequence). The CDR3, as DNA: TGTGCCAGCAGCCCCGCCGCTCTAGCGGGAGGTAGTAATGAGCAGTTCTTC. Its protein product is CASSPAALAGGSNEQFF.

This clonotype came up many times. The rearrangement links TRBV7-8 to TRBJ1-4; D gene ambiguous. Trimming pared 1 base from V and 8 bases from J, leaving 5 bases between. Per the germline V gene, CDR1 is SGHVS and CDR2 is FQNEAQ. The CDR3 loop spans 12 amino acids. CDR3 bases: TGTGCCAGCAGCTTAGGGGCCGAAAAACTGTTTTTT. This gives the protein CASSLGAEKLFF. Full variable domain (outside the CDR3, taken from reference TRBV7-8 and TRBJ1-4): GAGVSQSPRYKVAKRGQDVALRCDPISGHVSLFWYQQALGQGPEFLTYFQNEAQLDKSGLPSDRFFAERPEGSVSTLKIQRTQQEDSAVYLCASSLGAEKLFFGSGTQLSVL.

The chain employs TRBV7-4 and TRBJ1-1; D uncertain. Germline V gene sequence: CDR1 SGHVT, CDR2 SQSDAQ. Trimming removed 5 bases at V and 0 bases at J, with 10 bases between. This CDR3 is 14 amino acids long. The CDR3 nucleotides are TGTGCCAGCAGCGAAAAAGTAATGAACACTGAAGCTTTCTTT. Translating it yields CASSEKVMNTEAFF.

This sequence joins TRBV27 and TRBJ2-5; TRBD2 aligns across 10 bases. Germline V lookup: CDR1 MNHEY, CDR2 SMNVEV (reference sequence). This CDR3 spans 13 amino acids. The V gene end was trimmed by 5 bases and the J gene end by 5 bases; junction bases not matched to a gene: 2. CDR3 sequence: CASSSGRGETQYF. In DNA, the CDR3 is TGTGCCAGCAGTAGCGGGAGGGGGGAGACCCAGTACTTC.

There are a few counts of this clonotype. The chain uses TRBV7-2 and TRBJ2-1; TRBD1 or TRBD2 may be the D gene (6 bases each). V dropped 5 bases and J dropped 4 bases, with 15 bases sitting between them. This CDR3 has 15 amino acids. The germline V gene encodes CDR1 SGHTA and CDR2 FQGNSA. The CDR3 coding sequence is TGTGCCAGCAGCCCTGGGGGGCTAGCTTACAATGAGCAGTTCTTC. This encodes CASSPGGLAYNEQFF.

The V and J genes are TRBV6-2 or TRBV6-3 and TRBJ1-2, with 7 bases matching TRBD1. The CDR3 contains 14 residues. In germline, CDR1 is MNHEY, CDR2 SVGEGT. With 8 bases clipped from V and 2 bases from J, the junction kept 8 bases outside the gene matches. CDR3 nucleotides: TGTGCCAGCGGCCAAGGGGGCTTCAACTATGGCTACACCTTC. Its translation: CASGQGGFNYGYTF.

Note on this clonotype: With a much larger clone just one base away, this may be a read error. The chain carries TRBV6-2 or TRBV6-3 and TRBJ2-6; the D gene is possibly TRBD1 (6 bases). The CDR3 is 18 amino acids. Germline V gene sequence: CDR1 MNHEY, CDR2 SVGEGT. CDR3 in DNA: TGTGCCAGCAGTGGTATACAGGGATTTATCTCTGGGGCCAACGTCATGACTTTC. This encodes CASSGIQGFISGANVMTF.

The V call is TRBV4-1, the J call TRBJ2-7; no clear D gene. Germline V lookup: CDR1 MGHRA, CDR2 YSYEKL. With 0 bases removed from V and 4 bases from J, the gap between germline ends came to 13 bases. The CDR3 sequence is 15 residues long. The CDR3 bases are TGCGCCAGCAGCCAAGAAAAAACTGGTTCTTACGAGCAGTACGTC. It encodes CASSQEKTGSYEQYV.

The table lists this clonotype with a few counts. V gene TRBV5-4 combines with J gene TRBJ1-2; D might be TRBD1 (6 bases). The germline gives CDR1 SGHNT, CDR2 YYREEE (reference sequence). This CDR3 has 16 residues. V was cut by 5 bases and J by 2 bases, with 19 bases left in between. The CDR3 region is CASSRSGAFTNYGYTF. The DNA for the CDR3 is TGTGCCAGCAGTCGATCAGGGGCCTTCACCAACTATGGCTACACCTTC.

Many counts were recorded for this clonotype. This chain connects TRBV7-6 to TRBJ2-6; D may correspond to TRBD1 or TRBD2 (6 bases each). There are 16 residues in the CDR3. V dropped 4 bases and J dropped 4 bases, with 14 bases sitting between them. Germline CDR1 SGHVS, CDR2 FNYEAQ. The CDR3 region has the DNA TGTGCCAGCAGCTCGATGGGGGCGGGAGGGGCCAACGTCCTGACTTTC. Its protein product is CASSSMGAGGANVLTF.

This clonotype was recorded a few times. The rearrangement uses TRBV29-1 and TRBJ1-5, with 9 bases matching TRBD1. CDR1 is SQVTM, CDR2 ANQGSEA, per germline. Trimming at V came to 6 bases and at J to 7 bases, leaving 7 bases not matched to a gene. The CDR3 runs 13 residues. In DNA, the CDR3 is TGCAGCGTGTCGACAGGGGGGGAACAGCCCCAGCATTTT. The encoded protein is CSVSTGGEQPQHF.

J is TRBJ1-1 and V is TRBV10-3; 9 bases match TRBD1. Trimming at V came to 10 bases and at J to 4 bases, leaving 13 bases not matched to a gene. This CDR3 has 15 amino acids. Germline assignment: CDR1 ENHRY and CDR2 SYGVKD. CDR3 amino acids: CATRTRQGETTEAFF. The DNA for the CDR3 is TGTGCCACCCGGACCCGACAGGGGGAAACCACTGAAGCTTTCTTT.